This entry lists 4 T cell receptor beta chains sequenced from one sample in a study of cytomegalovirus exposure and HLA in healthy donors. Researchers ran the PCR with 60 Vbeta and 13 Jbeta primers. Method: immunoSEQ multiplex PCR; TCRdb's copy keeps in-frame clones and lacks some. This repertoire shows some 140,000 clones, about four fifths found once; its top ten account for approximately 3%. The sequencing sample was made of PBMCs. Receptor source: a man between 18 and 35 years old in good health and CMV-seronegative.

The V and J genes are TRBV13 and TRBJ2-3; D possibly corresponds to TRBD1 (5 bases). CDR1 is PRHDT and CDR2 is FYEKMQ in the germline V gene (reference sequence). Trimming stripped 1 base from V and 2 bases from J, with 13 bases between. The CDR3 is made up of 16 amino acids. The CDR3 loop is CASSLDLAGYTDTQYF. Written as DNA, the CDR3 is TGTGCCAGCAGCTTAGATCTGGCAGGGTACACAGATACGCAGTATTTT.

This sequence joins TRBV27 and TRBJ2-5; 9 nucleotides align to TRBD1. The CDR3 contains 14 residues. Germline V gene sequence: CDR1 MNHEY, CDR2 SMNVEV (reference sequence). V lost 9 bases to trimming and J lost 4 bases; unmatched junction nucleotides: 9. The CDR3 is CASRRDRERETQYF. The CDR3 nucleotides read TGTGCCAGTCGTAGGGACAGGGAGAGAGAGACCCAGTACTTC.

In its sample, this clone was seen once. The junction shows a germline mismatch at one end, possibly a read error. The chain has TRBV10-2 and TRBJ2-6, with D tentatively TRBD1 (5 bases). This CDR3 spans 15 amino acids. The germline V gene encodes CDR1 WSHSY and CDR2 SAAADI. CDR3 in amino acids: CASSEGHSGANGLTF. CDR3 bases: TGCGCCAGCAGTGAAGGACACTCTGGGGCCAACGGCCTGACTTTC.

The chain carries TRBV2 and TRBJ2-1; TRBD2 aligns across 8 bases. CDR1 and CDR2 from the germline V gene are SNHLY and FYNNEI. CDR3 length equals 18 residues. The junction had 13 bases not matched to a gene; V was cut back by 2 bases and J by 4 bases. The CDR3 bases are TGTGCCAGCAGTGAAACTTTGGGCGGGGGGAACACTTACAATGAGCAGTTCTTC. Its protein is CASSETLGGGNTYNEQFF.